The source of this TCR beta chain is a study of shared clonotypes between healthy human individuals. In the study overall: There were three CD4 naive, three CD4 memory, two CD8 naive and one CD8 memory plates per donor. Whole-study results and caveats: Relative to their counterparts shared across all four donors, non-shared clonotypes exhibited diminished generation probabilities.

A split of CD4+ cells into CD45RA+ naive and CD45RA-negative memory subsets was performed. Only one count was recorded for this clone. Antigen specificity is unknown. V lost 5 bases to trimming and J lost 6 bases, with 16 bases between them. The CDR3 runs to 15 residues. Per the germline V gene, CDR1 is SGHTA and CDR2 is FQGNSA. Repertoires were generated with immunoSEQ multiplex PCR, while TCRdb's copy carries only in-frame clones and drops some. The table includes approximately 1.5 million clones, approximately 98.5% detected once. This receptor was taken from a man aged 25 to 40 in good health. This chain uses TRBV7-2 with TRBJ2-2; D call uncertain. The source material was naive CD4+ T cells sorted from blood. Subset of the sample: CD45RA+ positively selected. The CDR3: CASSLLVSLAGELFF. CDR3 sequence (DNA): TGTGCCAGCAGCCTTCTCGTGAGTTTGGCCGGGGAGCTGTTTTTT.